A single sample is the source of the 24 T cell receptor beta chains below, sequenced in a study of regulatory T cells in long-lasting Graves disease. The TCR beta library used iRepertoire HTBI primers with Arm-PCR amplification of CDR3. TCRdb re-called the multiplex PCR reads through MiXCR, storing one row per CDR3 protein. The repertoire consists of around 250,000 distinct CDR3 sequences, with 18% occurring once and the leading ten covering 13% to 15%. Sample time point: newly diagnosed GD, antithyroid drugs for less than 3 months. RNA from PBMCs was the source of the TCR library. The same data also contributed to another study, on T cells in Graves' hyperthyroidism and ophthalmopathy.

The input for sequencing was peripheral blood mononuclear cells (PBMCs), taken at new diagnosis, from a patient treated with antithyroid drugs. These receptors were obtained from a woman between 25 and 40 years old with Graves disease.

This clonotype occurred many times. The V gene is TRBV20-1, the J gene TRBJ1-2; weak D call: TRBD1 (5 bases). Germline-derived CDR1 and CDR2 are DFQATT and SNEGSKA (reference sequence). V dropped 3 bases and J dropped 0 bases, with 14 bases sitting between them. CDR3 length equals 15 residues. CDR3 protein: CSASGGAGPNYGYTF. The CDR3 DNA follows: TGCAGTGCTAGTGGCGGGGCCGGCCCTAACTATGGCTACACCTTC.

This clonotype was seen repeatedly, ten times or more. The V gene is TRBV9, the J gene TRBJ1-6, with D maybe TRBD1 (5 bases). CDR1 is SGDLS and CDR2 is YYNGEE in the germline V gene. The CDR3 length is 16 residues. Trimming shortened V by 4 bases and J by 2 bases, and 13 bases separated the two germline ends. As DNA, the CDR3 is TGTGCCAGCAGCCCACGAGACAGAGCCTATAATTCACCCCTCCACTTT. It yields the protein CASSPRDRAYNSPLHF.

This clonotype was seen many times. This chain links TRBV2 with TRBJ1-5, with D possibly matching TRBD1 (5 bases). The CDR3 has 15 amino acids. Trimming left V 6 bases short and J 3 bases short, with 15 bases between. Germline V gives CDR1 SNHLY, CDR2 FYNNEI. The DNA for the CDR3 is TGTGCCAGCAGCGCGAGCGGGGGGATCAATCAGCCCCAGCATTTT. It yields the protein CASSASGGINQPQHF.

This clonotype was seen repeatedly, ten times or more. This chain connects TRBV20-1 to TRBJ2-7; possibly TRBD2 for D (7 bases). The V gene lost 6 bases and the J gene lost 2 bases, with 17 bases spanning the gap. Germline-derived CDR1 and CDR2 are DFQATT and SNEGSKA (reference sequence). The CDR3 sequence is 14 residues long. CDR3 sequence: CSAQGGGVTYEQYF. The CDR3 DNA reads TGCAGTGCCCAAGGGGGGGGGGTGACCTACGAGCAGTACTTC.

This clonotype has at least ten counts. The chain joins TRBV3-1 to TRBJ1-2; D is perhaps TRBD1 (5 bases). The CDR3 length is 13 residues. CDR1 and CDR2 (germline): LGHDT, YNNKEL (reference sequence). The ends were cut back, 4 bases at V and 8 bases at J, with 14 bases in the middle. The CDR3 here is CASSRIAAGGYTF. CDR3 sequence (DNA): TGTGCCAGCAGCCGAATCGCAGCAGGGGGCTACACCTTC.

The J gene is TRBJ2-2, the V gene TRBV7-9, with D possibly being TRBD1 or TRBD2 (5 bases each). Germline CDR1 and CDR2: SEHNR and FQNEAQ (reference sequence). Between the trimmed V and J ends, which lost 3 bases and 4 bases, there was a span of 12 bases. The CDR3 covers 15 residues. In nucleotides, the CDR3 is TGTGCCAGCAGCTTGGGACCGTCCCGCACCGGGGAGCTGTTTTTT. Protein product: CASSLGPSRTGELFF.

Turning to this clonotype: A far larger clone lies a single base away; this is likely a read error. The chain links TRBV6-2 or TRBV6-3 to TRBJ1-5, with D uncertain. Trimming removed 4 bases from V and 5 bases from J, with 12 bases in between. The germline gives CDR1 MNHEY, CDR2 SVGEGT. The CDR3 length is 14 residues. DNA of the CDR3: TGTGCCAGCAGTTGTGGGTCGTACGATCAGCCCCAGCATTTT. It codes for CASSCGSYDQPQHF.

This clonotype was detected ten times or more. V is TRBV6-1 and J is TRBJ1-5; weak D call: TRBD1 (5 bases). The germline V gene encodes CDR1 MNHNS and CDR2 SASEGT. The CDR3 sequence is 15 residues long. V was trimmed by 6 bases and J by 1 base, leaving 13 bases between them. In DNA, the CDR3 is TGTGCCAGCAGATCTACAGGAAGCAGCAATCAGCCCCAGCATTTT. Amino acid sequence: CASRSTGSSNQPQHF.

The chain carries TRBV19 and TRBJ1-1; the match to TRBD1 covers 7 bases. From germline, CDR1 is LNHDA and CDR2 SQIVND (reference sequence). The CDR3 consists of 13 residues. The junction had 6 bases not matched to a gene; V was cut back by 7 bases and J by 4 bases. The CDR3 reads CASTLWTGTEAFF. For the CDR3, the DNA is TGTGCCAGTACCCTGTGGACAGGCACTGAAGCTTTCTTT.

This clonotype was observed a handful of times. The chain has TRBV4-1 and TRBJ2-1; 8 bases agree with TRBD2. V was clipped by 1 base and J by 11 bases; unmatched bases: 7. Germline V CDR1 and CDR2: MGHRA, YSYEKL. The length of the CDR3 is 14 residues. CDR3: CASSQAGGARKQFF. The CDR3 DNA reads as TGCGCCAGCAGCCAAGCCGGGGGGGCCCGTAAGCAGTTCTTC.

This clonotype was recorded many times. V gene TRBV20-1 combines with J gene TRBJ1-4; TRBD1 might be the D (5 bases). From germline, CDR1 is DFQATT and CDR2 SNEGSKA (reference sequence). V was trimmed by 1 base and J by 3 bases, leaving 12 bases between them. The CDR3 extends over 15 amino acids. This CDR3 reads CSARVPGLANEKLFF. CDR3 bases: TGCAGTGCTAGAGTGCCGGGGCTCGCTAATGAAAAACTGTTTTTT.

This clonotype was seen at least ten times. The chain employs TRBV15 and TRBJ1-2; D is perhaps TRBD1 (5 bases). Looked up from germline, CDR1 is LNHNV and CDR2 is YYDKDF (reference sequence). The CDR3 sequence is 16 residues long. V shed 1 base and J shed 4 bases, with 16 bases lying between them. CDR3 DNA sequence: TGTGCCACCAGCAGAGGACGGGGGACCTCTCTCTATGGCTACACCTTC. It codes for CATSRGRGTSLYGYTF.

About this clonotype itself: A much bigger clone sits one base away, suggesting this may be a read error. The rearrangement uses TRBV27 and TRBJ1-4; D unresolved. CDR1 and CDR2 from the germline V gene are MNHEY and SMNVEV (reference sequence). The CDR3 totals 13 residues. The CDR3 DNA reads TGTGCCAGCAGTTCAGCTAATAATGCAAAACTGTTTTTT. It yields the protein CASSSANNAKLFF.

This clonotype was counted many times. The V and J genes are TRBV14 and TRBJ2-2; D not resolved. The germline V gene has CDR1 SGHDN and CDR2 FVKESK. Trimming removed 7 bases at V and 0 bases at J, with 6 bases between. The CDR3 is 13 amino acids. For the CDR3, the DNA is TGTGCCAGCATCGGGCCGAACACCGGGGAGCTGTTTTTT. Translation: CASIGPNTGELFF.

The gene calls are TRBV4-1 and TRBJ2-1; the D gene is possibly TRBD2 (6 bases). Germline V gives CDR1 MGHRA, CDR2 YSYEKL. Trimming left V 3 bases short and J 2 bases short, with 11 bases between. The CDR3 consists of 15 residues. As DNA, the CDR3 is TGCGCCAGCAGCCACCCAACTAGCACCTACAATGAGCAGTTCTTC. Translated: CASSHPTSTYNEQFF.

This clonotype was seen once. The V call is TRBV18, the J call TRBJ1-1; TRBD1 matches at 7 bases. The CDR3 spans 16 residues. Germline V CDR1 and CDR2: KGHSH, LQKENI. The trim removed 4 bases at V and 6 bases at J, leaving 14 bases unmatched. The CDR3 reads CASSLTEGAGSAEAFF. The DNA of the CDR3 is TGTGCCAGCTCACTAACAGAGGGGGCGGGGAGCGCTGAAGCTTTCTTT.

This chain links TRBV3-1 with TRBJ1-4; TRBD1 matches 9 bases. Trimming removed 1 base from V and 8 bases from J; junction bases left unmatched: 5. This CDR3 spans 15 amino acids. The germline V gene has CDR1 LGHDT and CDR2 YNNKEL (reference sequence). CDR3 region: CASSQVRTGDEKLFF. CDR3 nucleotides: TGTGCCAGCAGCCAAGTCAGGACAGGGGACGAAAAACTGTTTTTT.

This clonotype was detected many times. The rearrangement uses TRBV7-2 and TRBJ1-3; tentative D call: TRBD1 (6 bases). Trimming took off 0 bases at V and 5 bases at J, with 14 bases between the two ends. Germline V lookup: CDR1 SGHTA, CDR2 FQGNSA. The CDR3 covers 16 residues. In DNA form, the CDR3 reads TGTGCCAGCAGCTTAGCAAGTACAGGGCTTAGAAACACCATATATTTT. Encoded protein: CASSLASTGLRNTIYF.

This clonotype was seen at least ten times. The rearrangement uses TRBV9 and TRBJ1-4; D gene ambiguous. The V and J ends lost 0 bases and 5 bases respectively, with 11 bases between them. CDR1 is SGDLS, CDR2 YYNGEE, per germline. The CDR3 has 15 amino acids. For the CDR3, the DNA is TGTGCCAGCAGCGTAGATGAGGGTACAAATGAAAAACTGTTTTTT. It codes for CASSVDEGTNEKLFF.

This clonotype was recorded many times. The chain uses TRBV6-1 and TRBJ2-5, with a weak D call TRBD2 (5 bases). This CDR3 is 16 amino acids long. V was cut by 6 bases and J by 5 bases, with 22 bases left in between. Germline lookup yields CDR1 MNHNS and CDR2 SASEGT. CDR3 nucleotide sequence: TGTGCCAGCAGCAACTACGTGCTTACTAGTGTGGAGACCCAGTACTTC. This codes for CASSNYVLTSVETQYF.

There are many counts of this clonotype. The chain recombines TRBV6-1 with TRBJ2-7; D is perhaps TRBD1 (5 bases). V was clipped by 6 bases and J by 6 bases, with 15 bases between them. The CDR3 has 13 amino acids. The germline V gene encodes CDR1 MNHNS and CDR2 SASEGT. The CDR3 protein is CASSPSRVSEQYF. Here the CDR3 DNA reads TGTGCCAGCAGCCCCTCCAGGGTAAGCGAGCAGTACTTC.

This clonotype was found many times. J is TRBJ2-2 and V is TRBV11-2, with TRBD1 matching over 10 bases. The CDR3 contains 16 residues. With 5 bases clipped from V and 4 bases from J, the junction kept 7 bases outside the gene matches. From germline, CDR1 is SGHAT and CDR2 FQNNGV. In nucleotides, the CDR3 is TGTGCCAGCAGCAAGTGGGGACAGGGGTCCACCGGGGAGCTGTTTTTT. Protein: CASSKWGQGSTGELFF.

This clonotype was counted only a few times. This chain links TRBV24-1 with TRBJ2-5; D is undetermined. In germline, CDR1 is KGHDR, CDR2 SFDVKD. The V end lost 3 bases, the J end lost 2 bases, and 15 bases lay between the germline ends. The CDR3 length is 16 residues. The CDR3 coding sequence is TGTGCCACCAGTGATATCGGCCTAGATGGGCAAGAGACCCAGTACTTC. Translation gives CATSDIGLDGQETQYF.

This chain uses TRBV18 with TRBJ1-1; possible D gene TRBD1, 5 bases. Trimming left V 3 bases short and J 10 bases short, with 18 bases between. Germline assignment: CDR1 KGHSH and CDR2 LQKENI. The CDR3 consists of 14 residues. CDR3 loop: CASSPGAGSPSAFF. CDR3 bases: TGTGCCAGCTCACCCGGGGCAGGCAGTCCGTCAGCTTTCTTT.